The 29 T cell receptor beta chains in this list originate from one sample, sequenced in a study of OX40 agonist ivuxolimab in advanced cancers. The assay was immunoSEQ multiplex PCR, and TCRdb's table has in-frame clones only and misses some. The sample comprises roughly 80,000 clones, around 85% of which are singletons, and around 2% rests with the top ten. The sample in question was CD4+ or CD8+ T cells sorted from blood, obtained in a trial of the OX40 agonist ivuxolimab. The receptor source for this set is an adult with an advanced solid tumor such as melanoma, head and neck, liver or kidney cancer.

The chain joins TRBV7-2 to TRBJ1-5; no definite D call. CDR1 SGHTA and CDR2 FQGNSA come from the germline V gene. Trimming stripped 3 bases from V and 4 bases from J, with 4 bases between. The CDR3 runs to 12 residues. This chain's CDR3 is CASSFFNQPQHF. The CDR3 region has the DNA TGTGCCAGCAGCTTTTTTAATCAGCCCCAGCATTTT.

The chain links TRBV18 to TRBJ2-3; D is ambiguous. This CDR3 spans 13 amino acids. The ends were cut back, 4 bases at V and 0 bases at J, with 5 bases in the middle. CDR1 is KGHSH, CDR2 LQKENI, per germline. The CDR3 sequence: CASSLPSTDTQYF. The CDR3 DNA is TGTGCCAGCTCACTCCCTAGCACAGATACGCAGTATTTT.

This clone was counted between two and nine times. This chain links TRBV7-9 with TRBJ1-5; D is undetermined. The germline V gene encodes CDR1 SEHNR and CDR2 FQNEAQ (reference sequence). The V and J ends lost 5 bases and 9 bases respectively, with 17 bases between them. The CDR3 has 14 amino acids. The DNA for the CDR3 is TGTGCCAGCAGCGCAAGCGGGCTGGAGGGGCCCCAGCATTTT. Its protein is CASSASGLEGPQHF.

V gene TRBV7-9 combines with J gene TRBJ1-6; D is possibly TRBD1 (5 bases). This CDR3 has 14 amino acids. The V end was cut by 4 bases, the J end by 6 bases, with 10 bases between. Per germline, CDR1 SEHNR and CDR2 FQNEAQ (reference sequence). The CDR3 DNA sequence: TGTGCCAGCAGCTCGAGGACAACTAATTCACCCCTCCACTTT. Its protein product is CASSSRTTNSPLHF.

The chain is built from TRBV28 and TRBJ1-4, with 9 bases lining up with TRBD1. The trim removed 5 bases at V and 4 bases at J, leaving 8 bases unmatched. There are 16 residues in the CDR3. Germline V gene data show CDR1 as MDHEN and CDR2 as SYDVKM. CDR3: CASSKGGQGGNEKLFF. The CDR3 nucleotides read TGTGCCAGCAGTAAAGGGGGACAGGGAGGTAATGAAAAACTGTTTTTT.

V is TRBV2 and J is TRBJ2-7, with D perhaps given as TRBD1 or TRBD2 (5 bases each). With 6 bases removed from V and 3 bases from J, the gap between germline ends came to 18 bases. The germline gives CDR1 SNHLY, CDR2 FYNNEI. The CDR3 runs to 15 residues. CDR3 region: CASRIGESLLYEQYF. As DNA, the CDR3 is TGTGCCAGCAGGATAGGGGAGAGCCTTCTCTACGAGCAGTACTTC.

This clone was seen only a few times. The chain couples TRBV29-1 to TRBJ1-1; maybe TRBD1 (5 bases). The CDR3 totals 13 residues. The ends were cut back, 3 bases at V and 1 base at J, with 9 bases in the middle. In germline, CDR1 is SQVTM, CDR2 ANQGSEA. In nucleotides, the CDR3 is TGCAGCGTTGATGGACACCAGAACACTGAAGCTTTCTTT. Translating it yields CSVDGHQNTEAFF.

This clone was seen once. The rearrangement links TRBV14 to TRBJ2-1, with TRBD2 matching over 7 bases. The germline V gene has CDR1 SGHDN and CDR2 FVKESK. The CDR3 sequence is 17 residues long. Germline trimming cut 3 bases from V and 4 bases from J; bases unmatched to any gene: 12. The CDR3 region has the DNA TGTGCCAGCAGCCACCGACAAGCCTCAGCGGGGTACAATGAGCAGTTCTTC. The encoded protein is CASSHRQASAGYNEQFF.

The rearrangement joins TRBV9 to TRBJ2-5; maybe TRBD1 (6 bases). This CDR3 has 16 residues. Germline CDR1 reads SGDLS; CDR2 reads YYNGEE. Deletions cut 0 bases from V and 5 bases from J, with 17 bases between. The CDR3 spells CASSVAPTRGLETQYF. The CDR3 coding sequence is TGTGCCAGCAGCGTAGCCCCCACCAGGGGATTGGAGACCCAGTACTTC.

V usage is TRBV5-1 and J usage is TRBJ2-7; TRBD1 matches at 9 bases. Trimming took 0 bases from V and 3 from J; bases not matched to a gene: 4. Per germline, CDR1 SGHRS and CDR2 YFSETQ. CDR3 length equals 15 residues. CDR3 in amino acids: CASSLGDRAGYEQYF. CDR3 nucleotide sequence: TGCGCCAGCAGCTTGGGGGACAGGGCGGGCTACGAGCAGTACTTC.

The gene calls are TRBV6-5 and TRBJ2-3, with 7 bases matching TRBD1. From germline, CDR1 is MNHEY and CDR2 SVGAGI. This CDR3 is built from 16 residues. Trimming cost V 0 bases and J 2 bases; bases outside gene matches: 5. This chain's CDR3 is CASSYSTGPLTDTQYF. CDR3 DNA: TGTGCCAGCAGTTACTCGACAGGGCCCCTCACAGATACGCAGTATTTT.

The CDR3 loop reads CASSRFPGGEQFF. CDR3 sequence (DNA): TGCGCCAGCAGCCGGTTCCCGGGGGGTGAGCAGTTCTTC. The rearrangement joins TRBV4-3 to TRBJ2-1; TRBD2 aligns across 7 bases. J lost 9 bases, V lost 4 bases, and 6 bases had no gene match. This CDR3 has 13 residues. Germline lookup yields CDR1 LGHNA and CDR2 YSLEER.

The chain carries TRBV10-3 and TRBJ2-5; 8 positions match TRBD1. The CDR3 is 13 residues long. Germline V gives CDR1 ENHRY, CDR2 SYGVKD. V shed 6 bases and J 4 bases; nucleotides not matched to a gene: 4. As DNA, the CDR3 is TGTGCCATCAGGCAGGGGGCAGGAGAGACCCAGTACTTC. Translating it yields CAIRQGAGETQYF.

The gene calls are TRBV7-6 and TRBJ2-5; 7 nucleotides agree with TRBD1. The J call is doubtful: the DNA matches TRBJ2-7 better. This CDR3 region has 18 residues. Looked up from germline, CDR1 is SGHVS and CDR2 is FNYEAQ. This chain's CDR3 is CASSSPGQRTSHTYEQYF. CDR3 nucleotides: TGTGCCAGCAGCTCTCCGGGACAGCGCACTAGTCACACCTACGAGCAGTACTTC.

CDR3 in DNA: TGTGCCAGCAGCTTAATTAGTTTCGGCGGGAGGAACACCGGGGAGCTGTTTTTT. Translating it yields CASSLISFGGRNTGELFF. The V call is TRBV13, the J call TRBJ2-2; 7 bases align to TRBD2. The germline V gene has CDR1 PRHDT and CDR2 FYEKMQ (reference sequence). The V gene end was trimmed by 2 bases and the J gene end by 1 base; junction bases not matched to a gene: 10. The CDR3 consists of 18 residues.

The V call is TRBV2, the J call TRBJ1-5; a weak D match, TRBD1 (6 bases). Trimming stripped 8 bases from V and 5 bases from J, with 16 bases between. The germline V gene encodes CDR1 SNHLY and CDR2 FYNNEI. CDR3 length equals 14 residues. CDR3 sequence reads: CASGGGTADQPQHF. The CDR3 region has the DNA TGTGCCAGCGGGGGCGGGACGGCAGATCAGCCCCAGCATTTT.

The CDR3 DNA reads TGTGCCAGCAGCTTAGGGATGGGGGGAAGCAATCAGCCCCAGCATTTT. This sequence encodes CASSLGMGGSNQPQHF. This chain joins TRBV5-8 and TRBJ1-5; possible D gene TRBD1, 5 bases. Germline V gene data show CDR1 as SGHTS and CDR2 as YDEGEE. The germline V and J ends were trimmed by 2 bases and 1 base, with 13 bases remaining between them. The CDR3 sequence is 16 residues long.

The chain is built from TRBV7-3 and TRBJ2-3; D is possibly TRBD1 (6 bases). Trimming removed 6 bases at V and 4 bases at J, with 11 bases between. The CDR3 consists of 13 residues. Germline V gives CDR1 SGHTA, CDR2 FQGTGA. The CDR3 bases are TGTGCCAGCAGTCCTACAGGGCCAGATACGCAGTATTTT. It translates to CASSPTGPDTQYF. The full variable domain, rest sourced from reference TRBV7-3 and TRBJ2-3, is GAGVSQTPSNKVTEKGKYVELRCDPISGHTALYWYRQSLGQGPEFLIYFQGTGAADDSGLPNDRFFAVRPEGSVSTLKIQRTERGDSAVYLCASSPTGPDTQYFGPGTRLTVL.

J is TRBJ2-2 and V is TRBV11-3; TRBD2 aligns across 8 bases. V was pared by 3 bases and J by 1 base, with 1 base of the junction left unmatched. CDR3 length equals 15 residues. Germline CDR1 and CDR2: SGHNT and YENEEA. The CDR3 region has the DNA TGTGCCAGCAGCTTCACTAGCGGGAACACCGGGGAGCTGTTTTTT. This gives the protein CASSFTSGNTGELFF. The full variable domain, with the rest looked up from reference TRBV11-3 and TRBJ2-2, is EAGVVQSPRYKIIEKKQPVAFWCNPISGHNTLYWYLQNLGQGPELLIRYENEEAVDDSQLPKDRFSAERLKGVDSTLKIQPAELGDSAVYLCASSFTSGNTGELFFGEGSRLTVL.

The J gene is TRBJ1-1, the V gene TRBV9; D gene ambiguous. Germline V CDR1 and CDR2: SGDLS, YYNGEE. The CDR3 contains 13 residues. Trimming shortened V by 2 bases and J by 1 base, and 6 bases separated the two germline ends. CDR3 loop: CASSVEPNTEAFF. CDR3 DNA: TGTGCCAGCAGCGTGGAACCGAACACTGAAGCTTTCTTT.

This chain joins TRBV18 and TRBJ1-2; weak D call: TRBD1 (5 bases). V lost 3 bases and J lost 3, with 11 bases in between. This CDR3 has 14 amino acids. Germline lookup yields CDR1 KGHSH and CDR2 LQKENI. For the CDR3, the DNA is TGTGCCAGCTCACCCCCCGGGGGGGACTATGGCTACACCTTC. Its translation is CASSPPGGDYGYTF. The entire variable domain, with the rest obtained from reference TRBV18 and TRBJ1-2, is as follows: NAGVMQNPRHLVRRRGQEARLRCSPMKGHSHVYWYRQLPEEGLKFMVYLQKENIIDESGMPKERFSAEFPKEGPSILRIQQVVRGDSAAYFCASSPPGGDYGYTFGSGTRLTVV.

The chain employs TRBV10-3 and TRBJ2-5; 9 bases match TRBD1. Germline CDR1 is ENHRY and CDR2 is SYGVKD. The V and J ends lost 6 bases and 5 bases, in that order; junction bases with no gene match: 13. The CDR3 covers 16 residues. This chain's CDR3 is CAISPASTGGAETQYF. The CDR3 DNA sequence: TGTGCCATCAGCCCCGCCTCGACAGGGGGAGCGGAGACCCAGTACTTC.

The V call is TRBV11-3, the J call TRBJ2-3; tentatively, D is TRBD2 (5 bases). The germline CDR1 and CDR2 sequences are SGHNT and YENEEA. V was shortened by 0 bases and J by 1 base, with 11 bases between the two germline ends. The CDR3 runs 16 residues. CDR3 bases: TGTGCCAGCAGCTTAGAGATGGGGAGAGGCACAGATACGCAGTATTTT. Translated: CASSLEMGRGTDTQYF. Full variable domain (outside the CDR3, taken from reference TRBV11-3 and TRBJ2-3): EAGVVQSPRYKIIEKKQPVAFWCNPISGHNTLYWYLQNLGQGPELLIRYENEEAVDDSQLPKDRFSAERLKGVDSTLKIQPAELGDSAVYLCASSLEMGRGTDTQYFGPGTRLTVL.

The chain uses TRBV2 and TRBJ2-2, with D perhaps TRBD2 (6 bases). This CDR3 contains 15 residues. CDR1 is SNHLY, CDR2 FYNNEI, per germline. Trimming stripped 3 bases from V and 3 bases from J, with 11 bases between. In nucleotides, the CDR3 is TGTGCCAGCAGTGAGACTAGGGCGGACACCGGGGAGCTGTTTTTT. This gives the protein CASSETRADTGELFF.

V usage is TRBV6-4 and J usage is TRBJ1-6; TRBD1 is a possible D gene (5 bases). The CDR3 has 13 residues. The V gene's germline CDR1 is MRHNA and CDR2 SNTAGT. V lost 2 bases and J lost 9, with 8 bases in between. The CDR3 sequence: CASSDRGGSPLHF. In DNA, the CDR3 is TGTGCCAGCAGTGACAGGGGAGGTTCACCCCTCCACTTT.

The sample holds one count of this clone. The chain employs TRBV5-5 and TRBJ2-7, with unresolved D. V lost 1 base to trimming and J lost 1 base, with 6 bases between them. CDR1 SGHKS and CDR2 YYEKEE come from the germline V gene (reference sequence). The CDR3 is made up of 13 amino acids. CDR3 amino acids: CASSLRISYEQYF. CDR3 coding DNA: TGTGCCAGCAGCTTGAGGATATCCTACGAGCAGTACTTC. Using reference TRBV5-5 and TRBJ2-7 for the parts outside the CDR3, the full variable domain is DAGVTQSPTHLIKTRGQQVTLRCSPISGHKSVSWYQQVLGQGPQFIFQYYEKEERGRGNFPDRFSARQFPNYSSELNVNALLLGDSALYLCASSLRISYEQYFGPGTRLTVT.

This clone is a singleton in its sample. V usage is TRBV30 and J usage is TRBJ1-3; a weak D match, TRBD1 (6 bases). V lost 8 bases and J 4 bases, leaving 18 bases between the germline ends. The CDR3 is 14 residues long. The germline V gene has CDR1 GTSNPN and CDR2 SVGIG (reference sequence). CDR3 bases: TGTGCCGCCCCAGACAGGAACTCCGGAAACACCATATATTTT. As protein: CAAPDRNSGNTIYF.

J is TRBJ2-3 and V is TRBV30, with 7 bases matching TRBD1. This CDR3 has 15 residues. The V and J ends lost 1 base and 1 base, in that order; junction bases with no gene match: 5. Per germline, CDR1 GTSNPN and CDR2 SVGIG (reference sequence). CDR3 DNA sequence: TGTGCCTGGAGTGGTCCGGGACAGCGCACAGATACGCAGTATTTT. Translating it yields CAWSGPGQRTDTQYF. The whole variable domain, remainder taken from reference TRBV30 and TRBJ2-3, is SQTIHQWPATLVQPVGSPLSLECTVEGTSNPNLYWYRQAAGRGLQLLFYSVGIGQISSEVPQNLSASRPQDRQFILSSKKLLLSDSGFYLCAWSGPGQRTDTQYFGPGTRLTVL.

This chain joins TRBV2 and TRBJ2-7, with 9 bases fitting TRBD1. Looked up from germline, CDR1 is SNHLY and CDR2 is FYNNEI. V gave up 4 bases and J gave up 4 bases; unmatched junction bases: 5. CDR3 length equals 14 residues. The CDR3 DNA reads TGTGCCAGCAGTGTTGGGACAGGGCTATACGAGCAGTACTTC. Its protein is CASSVGTGLYEQYF. The whole variable domain, remainder taken from reference TRBV2 and TRBJ2-7, is EPEVTQTPSHQVTQMGQEVILRCVPISNHLYFYWYRQILGQKVEFLVSFYNNEISEKSEIFDDQFSVERPDGSNFTLKIRSTKLEDSAMYFCASSVGTGLYEQYFGPGTRLTVT.